Listed below are T cell receptor beta chains from one sample, sequenced in a study of cytomegalovirus exposure and HLA in healthy donors. Produced via immunoSEQ multiplex PCR; TCRdb's table is partial and in-frame only. The data show 150,000 to 200,000 clones, roughly 84% seen once. Sequencing was carried out using PBMCs. These receptors were collected from a man between 18 and 29 years old in good health and CMV-seropositive. Both conserved end residues are part of each CDR3. The D gene is left open where the match is weak.

>TRBJ2-7|-|TRBV21-1
CASTRGGLGAYEQYF
>TRBJ1-5|TRBD1|TRBV7-6
CASSPTGGLNQPQHF
>TRBJ2-7|TRBD2|TRBV4-1
CASSPSGTGTYEQYF
>TRBJ2-1|TRBD1|TRBV10-3
CATGDSQYNEQFF
>TRBJ1-2|-|TRBV29-1
CSVEDLSGGYTF
>TRBJ2-7|-|TRBV9
CASSVQPAVSYEQYF
>TRBJ1-1|-|TRBV5-1
CASSLNRNTEAFF
>TRBJ2-2|TRBD1|TRBV27
CASGQGPGELFF
>TRBJ1-5|-|TRBV10-3
CAISESLAETNQPQHF
>TRBJ2-5|TRBD2|TRBV7-6
CASSSRGMGGSKVQGETQYF
>TRBJ2-3|TRBD2|TRBV5-4
CASSLGPSSGRVGDTQYF
>TRBJ2-2|-|TRBV28
CASSLDPRGGGGELFF
>TRBJ2-5|TRBD2|TRBV27
CASSSASGRESETQYF
>TRBJ2-7|TRBD2|TRBV19
CASSKGLAGYEQYF
>TRBJ2-2|TRBD2|TRBV4-1
CASSPEGGRASNTGELFF
>TRBJ2-3|-|TRBV11-2
CASSFIGGPRDTQYF
>TRBJ2-2|TRBD1|TRBV5-4
CASSLDRGRITGELFF
>TRBJ2-1|-|TRBV11-2
CASSLGLVRGHNEQFF
>TRBJ2-3|-|TRBV7-2
CASSFRQASTDTQYF
>TRBJ1-3|-|TRBV19
CASTKTESSGNTIYF
>TRBJ2-7|TRBD1|TRBV5-6
CASSSARTGSRYEQYF
>TRBJ1-1|-|TRBV20-1
CSAGGAEAFF